This note documents a single T cell receptor beta chain sequence. CDR3 length: 18 residues. Germline V lookup: CDR1 GTSNPN, CDR2 SVGIG (reference sequence). Germline trimming cut 2 bases from V and 2 bases from J; bases unmatched to any gene: 11. PCR primers comprised 60 Vbeta and 13 Jbeta primers. Profiled with immunoSEQ multiplex PCR; TCRdb holds only in-frame clones, not every one. The table shows around 170,000 clones, with around 78% occurring only once. This sample was included in a study of cytomegalovirus exposure and HLA in healthy donors. The source material was PBMCs. The chain combines TRBV30 with TRBJ2-7, with TRBD2 identical over 14 bases. This TCR was recovered from a man aged 35-49 years in good health and CMV-seronegative. CDR3 bases: TGTGCCTGGAGTTCAGAGGGGACTAGCGGGGGCCCTGCCTACGAGCAGTACTTC. This encodes CAWSSEGTSGGPAYEQYF.